This T cell receptor (beta chain) was profiled in a study of tumor-infiltrating lymphocytes in localized non-small cell lung cancer. Study in general: Each patient gave resected tumor and non-adjacent uninvolved lung tissue.

V lost 0 bases and J 4 bases, leaving 5 bases between the germline ends. The CDR3 covers 14 residues. The germline V gene encodes CDR1 SGDLS and CDR2 YYNGEE. Note on this clone: Its antigen remains unknown. The same CDR3 can be traced to other DNA sequences in this sample.

Findings and caveats of the study: Tumor T-cell fraction was not associated with recurrence-free survival.

Repertoires were generated with immunoSEQ multiplex PCR, while TCRdb's copy carries only in-frame clones and drops some. The table lists tens of thousands of clones, roughly 73% of them singletons. The rearrangement joins TRBV9 to TRBJ2-6; unclear D gene. Sequencing was carried out using lung tumor tissue. The TCR was taken from a human donor with non-small cell lung cancer. The DNA for the CDR3 is TGTGCCAGCAGCGTAGGGTCCGGGGCCAACGTCCTGACTTTC. This gives the protein CASSVGSGANVLTF.